These 28 T cell receptor beta chains share one sample of origin, sequenced in a study of blood T cell repertoires in COVID-19. Some clones are missing from TCRdb's copy, which holds only in-frame ones; the method was immunoSEQ multiplex PCR. The table lists 80,000 to 100,000 clones, around 93% of them singletons. The specimen was peripheral blood. The receptors were gathered from a human donor with active COVID-19. The donor label of this sample is uncertain.

The chain recombines TRBV3-1 (or the pseudogene TRBV3-2) with TRBJ1-1, with 8 positions matching TRBD1. Germline CDR1 LGHDT, CDR2 YNNKEL (reference sequence). The CDR3 consists of 14 residues. The ends lost 4 bases at V and 5 bases at J; junction bases unmatched: 6. The CDR3 here is CASSPATGVTEAFF. The CDR3 bases are TGTGCCAGCAGCCCCGCGACAGGGGTGACTGAAGCTTTCTTT.

V usage is TRBV5-8 and J usage is TRBJ1-1; tentatively, D is TRBD1 (5 bases). Germline V gene data show CDR1 as SGHTS and CDR2 as YDEGEE. V was shortened by 3 bases and J by 3 bases, with 18 bases between the two germline ends. The CDR3 contains 16 residues. The CDR3 DNA sequence: TGTGCCAGCAGCTCGAAGGAAGGGGTACTGGACACTGAAGCTTTCTTT. It translates to CASSSKEGVLDTEAFF.

This clone was found once. This chain uses TRBV24-1 with TRBJ1-5; maybe TRBD1 (6 bases). V was cut by 4 bases and J by 5 bases, with 14 bases left in between. Per the germline V gene, CDR1 is KGHDR and CDR2 is SFDVKD. The CDR3 covers 15 residues. The CDR3 DNA sequence: TGTGCCACCAGTGACCGTCGGACAGCTTATCAGCCCCAGCATTTT. Translation gives CATSDRRTAYQPQHF.

The chain joins TRBV4-2 to TRBJ1-2, with 9 bases matching TRBD1. Trimming cost V 2 bases and J 6 bases; bases outside gene matches: 13. The CDR3 loop spans 17 amino acids. From germline, CDR1 is LGHNA and CDR2 YNFKEQ. The CDR3: CASSQPAGDRVANGYTF. The CDR3 DNA reads as TGTGCCAGCAGCCAACCCGCGGGGGACAGGGTCGCTAATGGCTACACCTTC.

This clone was seen a single time. The chain links TRBV5-5 to TRBJ1-2; 8 bases fit TRBD1. Trimming took 4 bases from V and 6 from J; bases not matched to a gene: 5. This CDR3 contains 13 residues. The germline V gene has CDR1 SGHKS and CDR2 YYEKEE (reference sequence). Here the CDR3 reads CASSLDRVDGYTF. As DNA, the CDR3 is TGTGCCAGCAGCCTGGACAGGGTCGATGGCTACACCTTC.

V usage is TRBV15 and J usage is TRBJ2-5; 8 bases are a match to TRBD2. The CDR3 runs to 15 residues. CDR1 is LNHNV, CDR2 YYDKDF, per germline (reference sequence). V lost 3 bases and J lost 2; bases outside the gene matches: 5. The CDR3 DNA reads TGTGCCACCAGCAGGGGCGGGGGGCCACAAGAGACCCAGTACTTC. As protein: CATSRGGGPQETQYF.

The chain is built from TRBV6-4 and TRBJ2-1, with D perhaps matching TRBD2 (5 bases). The CDR3 contains 13 residues. Trimming left V 3 bases short and J 5 bases short, with 8 bases between. CDR1 and CDR2 (germline): MRHNA, SNTAGT. CDR3 in amino acids: CASSEGLNNEQFF. In DNA form, the CDR3 reads TGTGCCAGCAGTGAAGGACTCAACAATGAGCAGTTCTTC.

The chain recombines TRBV5-1 with TRBJ1-3; D uncertain. Germline V CDR1 and CDR2: SGHRS, YFSETQ. Trimming removed 4 bases from V and 0 bases from J, with 11 bases in between. The CDR3 covers 15 residues. CDR3 amino acids: CASSRMAGSGNTIYF. The CDR3, as DNA: TGCGCCAGCAGCAGGATGGCAGGCTCTGGAAACACCATATATTTT.

V gene TRBV11-3 combines with J gene TRBJ2-1, with D possibly TRBD2 on 6 matching bases. The ends were cut back, 1 base at V and 8 bases at J, with 15 bases in the middle. Germline V gives CDR1 SGHNT, CDR2 YENEEA. This CDR3 has 15 amino acids. The CDR3 DNA follows: TGTGCCAGCAGCTTAGTCGGGGGAATAGGGGATGAGCAGTTCTTC. Translating gives CASSLVGGIGDEQFF.

The chain combines TRBV5-3 with TRBJ2-2, with TRBD1 matching over 7 bases. TRBV5-3 is filed as an ORF, its function uncertain. The CDR3 consists of 15 residues. The V gene end was trimmed by 0 bases and the J gene end by 4 bases; junction bases not matched to a gene: 3. The CDR3 here is CARSLGGQPTGELFF. CDR3 in DNA: TGTGCCAGAAGCTTGGGGGGACAGCCCACCGGGGAGCTGTTTTTT.

V gene TRBV6-5 combines with J gene TRBJ2-3; D remains unclear. V gave up 9 bases and J gave up 0 bases, with 10 bases separating them. CDR1 is MNHEY and CDR2 is SVGAGI in the germline V gene. The CDR3 spans 13 residues. The CDR3 nucleotides read TGTGCCAGTGGTTCAACTAGCACAGATACGCAGTATTTT. This gives the protein CASGSTSTDTQYF.

This sequence joins TRBV7-6 and TRBJ2-1, with 16 bases identical to TRBD2. Germline loops: CDR1 SGHVS, CDR2 FNYEAQ. This CDR3 contains 15 residues. The V gene end was trimmed by 4 bases and the J gene end by 9 bases; junction bases not matched to a gene: 3. CDR3: CASSSGLAGGVEQFF. In DNA form, the CDR3 reads TGTGCCAGCAGCTCGGGACTAGCGGGGGGGGTTGAGCAGTTCTTC.

The chain has TRBV7-9 and TRBJ1-4; 7 nucleotides match TRBD1. The CDR3 covers 16 residues. J was trimmed by 4 bases and V by 1 base; bases with no gene match: 6. Germline CDR1 is SEHNR and CDR2 is FQNEAQ (reference sequence). The chain's CDR3 is CASSLVGQAINEKLFF. The CDR3 coding sequence is TGTGCCAGCAGCTTAGTCGGACAGGCGATTAATGAAAAACTGTTTTTT. Drawing the rest from reference TRBV7-9 and TRBJ1-4, the complete variable domain is DTGVSQNPRHKITKRGQNVTFRCDPISEHNRLYWYRQTLGQGPEFLTYFQNEAQLEKSRLLSDRFSAERPKGSFSTLEIQRTEQGDSAMYLCASSLVGQAINEKLFFGSGTQLSVL.

V gene TRBV6-6 combines with J gene TRBJ2-3, with TRBD2 matching over 10 bases. The length of the CDR3 is 16 residues. Germline loops: CDR1 MNHNY, CDR2 SVGAGI (reference sequence). With 8 bases clipped from V and 0 bases from J, the junction kept 8 bases outside the gene matches. The CDR3 protein is CASARLAGPSTDTQYF. The CDR3, as DNA: TGTGCCAGCGCGCGACTAGCGGGTCCTAGCACAGATACGCAGTATTTT.

The chain has TRBV9 and TRBJ1-6; 9 bases line up with TRBD1. V dropped 3 bases and J dropped 4; count of bases not matched to a gene: 8. Germline V gene data show CDR1 as SGDLS and CDR2 as YYNGEE. The CDR3 consists of 17 residues. CDR3 in amino acids: CASSDAGTGIYNSPLHF. CDR3 DNA: TGTGCCAGCAGCGACGCCGGGACAGGGATTTATAATTCACCCCTCCACTTT.

This rearrangement joins TRBV7-3 to TRBJ1-2; possibly TRBD1 for D (5 bases). The V end was cut by 2 bases, the J end by 2 bases, with 9 bases between. This CDR3 contains 14 residues. Per the germline V gene, CDR1 is SGHTA and CDR2 is FQGTGA. Here the CDR3 reads CASSLGRGNYGYTF. Here the CDR3 DNA reads TGTGCCAGCAGCTTAGGAAGGGGAAACTATGGCTACACCTTC.

The chain couples TRBV7-2 to TRBJ2-2, with D perhaps matching TRBD1 (6 bases). Trimming took 6 bases from V and 6 from J, leaving 11 bases between them. The V gene's germline CDR1 is SGHTA and CDR2 FQGNSA. This CDR3 has 13 residues. This CDR3 reads CASRAGVSGELFF. As DNA, the CDR3 is TGTGCCAGCAGGGCAGGGGTTTCCGGGGAGCTGTTTTTT.

The J gene is TRBJ1-3, the V gene TRBV19; D is perhaps TRBD1 (6 bases). Deletions cut 6 bases from V and 4 bases from J, with 16 bases between. Germline CDR1 and CDR2: LNHDA and SQIVND (reference sequence). The CDR3 is made up of 15 amino acids. The CDR3 sequence: CASSAEDRAGNTIYF. The CDR3, as DNA: TGTGCCAGTAGCGCAGAGGACAGAGCCGGAAACACCATATATTTT. The entire variable domain, with the rest obtained from reference TRBV19 and TRBJ1-3, is as follows: DGGITQSPKYLFRKEGQNVTLSCEQNLNHDAMYWYRQDPGQGLRLIYYSQIVNDFQKGDIAEGYSVSREKKESFPLTVTSAQKNPTAFYLCASSAEDRAGNTIYFGEGSWLTVV.

V usage is TRBV9 and J usage is TRBJ1-2, with D unclear. Germline V gives CDR1 SGDLS, CDR2 YYNGEE. Trimming removed 2 bases from V and 3 bases from J, with 11 bases in between. The CDR3 totals 14 residues. This CDR3 reads CASSVSQFDYGYTF. In DNA form, the CDR3 reads TGTGCCAGCAGCGTCTCACAGTTCGACTATGGCTACACCTTC.

The chain recombines TRBV7-2 with TRBJ2-1; 8 bases align to TRBD2. Germline CDR1 is SGHTA and CDR2 is FQGNSA. The CDR3 runs to 15 residues. J was trimmed by 7 bases and V by 2 bases; bases with no gene match: 7. CDR3 loop: CASSLSRGGVNEQFF. The CDR3, as DNA: TGTGCCAGCAGCTTATCTCGGGGGGGCGTAAATGAGCAGTTCTTC.

The chain combines TRBV4-2 with TRBJ2-3; no firm D call. V was clipped by 1 base and J by 4 bases, with 15 bases between them. The CDR3 has 16 residues. Germline values: CDR1 LGHNA, CDR2 YNFKEQ. Here the CDR3 reads CASSQGFGQAPDTQYF. In DNA form, the CDR3 reads TGTGCCAGCAGCCAAGGGTTTGGTCAGGCTCCAGATACGCAGTATTTT.

The rearrangement uses TRBV18 and TRBJ2-6, with 7 bases identical to TRBD1. Per germline, CDR1 KGHSH and CDR2 LQKENI. The CDR3 covers 18 residues. Trimming at V came to 4 bases and at J to 4 bases, leaving 13 bases not matched to a gene. The CDR3 sequence: CASSLLQNRGTGANVLTF. The CDR3, as DNA: TGTGCCAGCTCACTCTTACAGAACAGGGGAACCGGGGCCAACGTCCTGACTTTC. Filled out from reference TRBV18 and TRBJ2-6, the complete variable domain reads NAGVMQNPRHLVRRRGQEARLRCSPMKGHSHVYWYRQLPEEGLKFMVYLQKENIIDESGMPKERFSAEFPKEGPSILRIQQVVRGDSAAYFCASSLLQNRGTGANVLTFGAGSRLTVL.

This chain joins TRBV14 and TRBJ2-2; tentative D call: TRBD2 (6 bases). Looked up from germline, CDR1 is SGHDN and CDR2 is FVKESK. This CDR3 has 16 residues. Trimming left V 4 bases short and J 5 bases short, with 17 bases between. CDR3 amino acids: CASSPAGPGPTGELFF. The CDR3 DNA follows: TGTGCCAGCAGCCCAGCGGGCCCGGGCCCGACCGGGGAGCTGTTTTTT.

V gene TRBV11-3 combines with J gene TRBJ1-3, with D uncertain. V gave up 5 bases and J gave up 4 bases, with 15 bases separating them. The CDR3 has 15 residues. Germline V gene data show CDR1 as SGHNT and CDR2 as YENEEA. DNA for the CDR3: TGTGCCAGCAGCCCAGGAGGTCCCGGGGGAAACACCATATATTTT. Protein product: CASSPGGPGGNTIYF.

The genes are TRBV6-2 or TRBV6-3 and TRBJ2-7, with D maybe TRBD1 (6 bases). In germline, CDR1 is MNHEY, CDR2 SVGEGT. The CDR3 length is 13 residues. The V gene lost 6 bases and the J gene lost 2 bases, with 11 bases spanning the gap. In nucleotides, the CDR3 is TGTGCCAGCAGCAAGGACAGCACCTACGAGCAGTACTTC. Its protein product is CASSKDSTYEQYF.

The chain recombines TRBV11-2 with TRBJ1-4, with D possibly matching TRBD1 (6 bases). The CDR3 loop spans 16 amino acids. The germline CDR1 and CDR2 sequences are SGHAT and FQNNGV. V shed 1 base and J shed 1 base, with 10 bases lying between them. This chain's CDR3 is CASSLGFRGTNEKLFF. CDR3 nucleotides: TGTGCCAGCAGCTTAGGTTTCAGGGGAACTAATGAAAAACTGTTTTTT. The variable domain in full, completed from reference TRBV11-2 and TRBJ1-4, reads EAGVAQSPRYKIIEKRQSVAFWCNPISGHATLYWYQQILGQGPKLLIQFQNNGVVDDSQLPKDRFSAERLKGVDSTLKIQPAKLEDSAVYLCASSLGFRGTNEKLFFGSGTQLSVL.

V and J are TRBV11-2 and TRBJ2-3; the match to TRBD2 covers 8 bases. The trim removed 2 bases at V and 4 bases at J, leaving 8 bases unmatched. The CDR3 extends over 16 amino acids. Germline V CDR1 and CDR2: SGHAT, FQNNGV. CDR3 sequence reads: CASSLLTSAFSDTQYF. CDR3 in DNA: TGTGCCAGCAGCTTACTGACTAGCGCATTTTCAGATACGCAGTATTTT.

The chain joins TRBV9 to TRBJ2-3; 8 bases line up with TRBD2. Germline V gives CDR1 SGDLS, CDR2 YYNGEE. V shed 4 bases and J 0 bases; nucleotides not matched to a gene: 7. This CDR3 has 16 residues. This CDR3 reads CASSLTGTSSTDTQYF. DNA for the CDR3: TGTGCCAGCAGCTTAACCGGGACTAGTAGCACAGATACGCAGTATTTT.